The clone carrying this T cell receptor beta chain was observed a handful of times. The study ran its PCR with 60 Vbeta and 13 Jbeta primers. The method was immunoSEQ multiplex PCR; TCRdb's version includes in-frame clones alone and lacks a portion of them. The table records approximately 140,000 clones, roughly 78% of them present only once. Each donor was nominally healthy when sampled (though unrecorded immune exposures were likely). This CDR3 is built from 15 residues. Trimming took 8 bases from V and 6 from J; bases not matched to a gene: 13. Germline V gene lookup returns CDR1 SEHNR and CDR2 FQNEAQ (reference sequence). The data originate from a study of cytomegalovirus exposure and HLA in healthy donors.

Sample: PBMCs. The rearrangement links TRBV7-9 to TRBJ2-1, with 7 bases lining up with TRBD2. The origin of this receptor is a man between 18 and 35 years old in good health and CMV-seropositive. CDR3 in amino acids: CASDWLGGGPNEQFF. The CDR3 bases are TGTGCCAGCGACTGGTTGGGGGGAGGGCCCAATGAGCAGTTCTTC.